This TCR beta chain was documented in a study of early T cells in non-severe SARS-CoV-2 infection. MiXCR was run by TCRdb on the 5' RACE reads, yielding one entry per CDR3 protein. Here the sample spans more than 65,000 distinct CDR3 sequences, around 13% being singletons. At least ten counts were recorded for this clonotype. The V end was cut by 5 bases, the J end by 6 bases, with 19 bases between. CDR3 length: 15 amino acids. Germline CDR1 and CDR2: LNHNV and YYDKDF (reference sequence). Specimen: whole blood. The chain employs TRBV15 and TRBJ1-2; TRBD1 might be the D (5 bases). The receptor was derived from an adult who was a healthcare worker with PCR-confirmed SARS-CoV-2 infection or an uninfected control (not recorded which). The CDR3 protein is CATSYQTGSDNGYTF. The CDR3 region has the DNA TGTGCCACCAGCTACCAAACAGGCAGCGATAATGGCTACACCTTC. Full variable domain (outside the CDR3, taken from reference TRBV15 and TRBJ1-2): DAMVIQNPRYQVTQFGKPVTLSCSQTLNHNVMYWYQQKSSQAPKLLFHYYDKDFNNEADTPDNFQSRRPNTSFCFLDIRSPGLGDTAMYLCATSYQTGSDNGYTFGSGTRLTVV.